This TCR beta chain was identified in a study of T-cell memory formation after mild COVID-19. In the study overall: TCR clusters were largely donor specific.

Germline V gene lookup returns CDR1 SGHTA and CDR2 FQGTGA. Trimming left V 2 bases short and J 0 bases short, with 14 bases between. This CDR3 contains 17 residues. 5'RACE with constant-segment primers built TCRalpha and TCRbeta cDNA libraries with UMIs. TCRdb reprocessed the 5' RACE reads with MiXCR, giving one entry per CDR3 protein. The sample has about 13,000 distinct CDR3 sequences; roughly a fifth are singletons. There are many counts of this clonotype. The chain has TRBV7-3 and TRBJ2-1; D call uncertain. The sequence was obtained from an adult woman who had mild COVID-19 (a few samples of this study predate the infection). Cell type and time point are not known. The sample taken for sequencing was PBMCs or a T cell subset sorted from them (not recorded which). The CDR3: CASSLLIGPLSYNEQFF. In DNA form, the CDR3 reads TGTGCCAGCAGCTTATTAATCGGGCCACTCTCCTACAATGAGCAGTTCTTC.